These T cell receptor beta chains were read from a single sample in a study of graft-versus-host responses after intestinal transplantation. Assay used: immunoSEQ multiplex PCR; TCRdb lists only in-frame clones, some missing. The repertoire holds tens of thousands of clones, around 90% seen once, with 2% to 2.5% in the top ten. The sequencing used PBMCs, collected around 320 days after intestinal transplant. These receptors were collected from a human patient who received an intestinal transplant, so some T cells may come from the graft donor. CDR3s include the opening cysteine and the closing phenylalanine or tryptophan. D genes are given only for firm matches. Size values are once, few and many counts, or a class for expanded clones, and some rows have none.

clone_size	d_call	v_call	j_call	cdr3_aa	cdr3_nt
.	.	TRBV29-1	TRBJ2-3	CSVDPPADYTDTQYF	TGCAGCGTTGACCCCCCGGCGGATTACACAGATACGCAGTATTTT
once	TRBD2	TRBV18	TRBJ2-2	CASSPPRGRSTGELFF	TGTGCCAGCTCACCACCGCGCGGGAGGTCGACCGGGGAGCTGTTTTTT
.	.	TRBV2	TRBJ1-2	CASSPRGIHYGYTF	TGTGCCAGCAGTCCCCGGGGGATTCACTATGGCTACACCTTC
.	TRBD2	TRBV27	TRBJ2-7	CASSSLWREGRVHEQYF	TGTGCCAGCAGTTCCCTGTGGCGGGAGGGCCGCGTCCACGAGCAGTACTTC
.	.	TRBV27	TRBJ2-7	CASSLYTPPSSSGVENEQYF	TGTGCCAGCAGTTTATATACCCCTCCCTCTTCTTCAGGGGTGGAAAACGAGCAGTACTTC
.	.	TRBV5-1	TRBJ1-1	CASSLWGSVTEAFF	TGCGCCAGCAGCTTGTGGGGCAGTGTCACTGAAGCTTTCTTT
.	TRBD2	TRBV7-3	TRBJ2-3	CASSSPGRGLDTQYF	TGTGCCAGCAGCTCGCCCGGGAGGGGCCTAGATACGCAGTATTTT
once	.	TRBV15	TRBJ2-5	CATSRAARETQYF	TGTGCCACCAGCAGAGCGGCGAGGGAGACCCAGTACTTC
.	.	TRBV5-1	TRBJ2-5	CARSLGGGWETQYF	TGCGCCCGCAGCTTGGGCGGGGGCTGGGAGACCCAGTACTTC
.	.	TRBV4-2	TRBJ1-5	CASSQDLGNQPQHF	TGTGCCAGCAGCCAAGATCTGGGCAATCAGCCCCAGCATTTT
.	.	TRBV9	TRBJ2-3	CASSVRGGFSTDTQYF	TGTGCCAGCAGCGTAAGGGGGGGCTTTAGCACAGATACGCAGTATTTT
.	TRBD1	TRBV6-5	TRBJ1-6	CASSYTGQGPNSPLHF	TGTGCCAGCAGTTACACGGGACAGGGGCCTAATTCACCCCTCCACTTT
.	.	TRBV11-2	TRBJ1-1	CASSPRFGANTEAFF	TGTGCCAGCAGCCCCAGATTCGGGGCGAACACTGAAGCTTTCTTT
.	TRBD1	TRBV14	TRBJ2-7	CASSPSDREDYEQYF	TGTGCCAGCAGCCCATCGGACAGGGAGGACTACGAGCAGTACTTC
once	.	TRBV6-5	TRBJ2-2	CASSGIGRQGELFF	TGTGCCAGCAGCGGGATTGGGAGACAGGGGGAGCTGTTTTTT
.	.	TRBV19	TRBJ1-3	CASSRVGEISGNTIYF	TGTGCCAGTAGTCGGGTAGGGGAGATCTCTGGAAACACCATATATTTT